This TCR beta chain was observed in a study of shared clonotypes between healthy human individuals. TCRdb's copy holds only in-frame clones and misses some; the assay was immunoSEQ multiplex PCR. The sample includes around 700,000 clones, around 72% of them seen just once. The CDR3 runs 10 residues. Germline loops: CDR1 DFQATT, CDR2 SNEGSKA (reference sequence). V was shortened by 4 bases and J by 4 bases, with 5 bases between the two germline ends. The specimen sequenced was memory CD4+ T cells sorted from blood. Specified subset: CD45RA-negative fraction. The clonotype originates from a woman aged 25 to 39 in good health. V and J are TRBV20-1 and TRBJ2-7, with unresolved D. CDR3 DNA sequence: TGCAGTGCTAAAGGATACGAGCAGTACTTC. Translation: CSAKGYEQYF.